The 31 T cell receptor beta chains below were found in one sample sequenced in a study of T-cell memory formation after mild COVID-19. TCRdb re-called the 5' RACE reads with MiXCR, one entry per CDR3 protein. The data contain about 470,000 distinct CDR3 sequences, more than 20% of them singletons. What was sequenced was PBMCs or a T cell subset sorted from them (not recorded which). The receptors stem from an adult woman who had mild COVID-19 (a few samples of this study predate the infection). Cell type and time point are not known.

This clonotype was picked up a small number of times. The chain is built from TRBV5-1 and TRBJ1-2; D remains unclear. The CDR3 has 13 residues. V gave up 5 bases and J gave up 6 bases, with 14 bases separating them. The germline V gene has CDR1 SGHRS and CDR2 YFSETQ. CDR3 region: CASRFTVPHGYTF. The DNA for the CDR3 is TGCGCCAGCAGATTCACAGTGCCTCATGGCTACACCTTC.

This clonotype occurred a few times. This chain links TRBV5-1 with TRBJ2-3; D may match TRBD1 or TRBD2 (6 bases each). Trimming left V 4 bases short and J 1 base short, with 19 bases between. CDR3 size: 17 residues. Per germline, CDR1 SGHRS and CDR2 YFSETQ. This chain's CDR3 is CASSLGLRGARTDTQYF. In nucleotides, the CDR3 is TGCGCCAGCAGCCTGGGCTTGAGGGGGGCTCGCACAGATACGCAGTATTTT.

At least ten counts were recorded for this clonotype. The chain has TRBV7-9 and TRBJ2-5; 11 bases are shared with TRBD2. J was trimmed by 3 bases and V by 3 bases; bases with no gene match: 3. The CDR3 contains 15 residues. CDR1 is SEHNR, CDR2 FQNEAQ, per germline (reference sequence). The CDR3 is CASSFPTSGEETQYF. In DNA, the CDR3 is TGTGCCAGCAGCTTCCCGACTAGCGGGGAAGAGACCCAGTACTTC.

This clonotype was detected a few times. This rearrangement joins TRBV29-1 to TRBJ2-1; 12 nucleotides line up with TRBD2. V lost 5 bases to trimming and J lost 2 bases; unmatched junction nucleotides: 4. CDR1 SQVTM and CDR2 ANQGSEA come from the germline V gene. The CDR3 is 15 residues long. The CDR3 region is CSVLTSGSPYNEQFF. The CDR3 nucleotides read TGCAGCGTTCTGACTAGCGGGAGTCCCTACAATGAGCAGTTCTTC.

This clonotype has only a few counts. This rearrangement joins TRBV21-1 to TRBJ2-1; the table gives TRBD2 as D, unverified against the DNA. TRBV21-1 is a documented pseudogene. The CDR3 covers 14 residues. The DNA of the CDR3 is TGTGCCAGTGCGGGACTAGCGGGAGTCAATGAGCAGTTCTTC. Translating gives CASAGLAGVNEQFF.

The genes are TRBV6-5 and TRBJ1-3, with 7 bases fitting TRBD1. Germline lookup yields CDR1 MNHEY and CDR2 SVGAGI. After removal of 7 bases from V and 2 bases from J, the junction contained 5 bases not matched to a gene. This CDR3 comprises 14 residues. Written as DNA, the CDR3 is TGTGCCAGCACCGCCGGGACAGCTGGAAACACCATATATTTT. The encoded protein is CASTAGTAGNTIYF.

This clonotype appeared a few times. At one of its ends the junction is not consistent with the germline gene, which may arise from a read error. V is TRBV7-2 and J is TRBJ2-3; D ambiguous. Germline V gives CDR1 SGHTA, CDR2 FQGNSA. The CDR3 is made up of 14 amino acids. The CDR3 bases are TGTGCCAGCAGCTTGCCTGTATTTCCGCCTACTCTCTCCTTT. Protein product: CASSLPVFPPTLSF. The whole variable domain, remainder taken from reference TRBV7-2 and TRBJ2-3, is GAGVSQSPSNKVTEKGKDVELRCDPISGHTALYWYRQSLGQGLEFLIYFQGNSAPDKSGLPSDRFSAERTGGSVSTLTIQRTQQEDSAVYLCASSLPVFPPTLSFGPGTRLTVL.

V and J are TRBV4-1 and TRBJ2-7; tentatively, D is TRBD2 (6 bases). CDR1 MGHRA and CDR2 YSYEKL come from the germline V gene. V was trimmed by 5 bases and J by 1 base, leaving 15 bases between them. The CDR3 covers 15 residues. CDR3 amino acids: CASSAIWRGSYEQYF. CDR3 in DNA: TGCGCCAGCAGCGCCATTTGGCGGGGATCCTACGAGCAGTACTTC.

The chain links TRBV7-9 to TRBJ2-2, with D tentatively TRBD1 or TRBD2 (5 bases each). Trimming removed 5 bases at V and 5 bases at J, with 15 bases between. There are 15 residues in the CDR3. CDR1 is SEHNR, CDR2 FQNEAQ, per germline (reference sequence). This CDR3 is CASSPRAGLTGELFF. The CDR3 coding sequence is TGTGCCAGCAGCCCGAGGGCAGGGCTGACCGGGGAGCTGTTTTTT.

The J gene is TRBJ2-3, the V gene TRBV7-2; TRBD2 agrees at 7 bases. J was trimmed by 4 bases and V by 2 bases; bases with no gene match: 6. The CDR3 runs to 15 residues. Looked up from germline, CDR1 is SGHTA and CDR2 is FQGNSA. CDR3 sequence reads: CASSLYLREPDTQYF. In nucleotides, the CDR3 is TGTGCCAGCAGCTTATATTTGCGGGAGCCAGATACGCAGTATTTT.

This chain connects TRBV10-3 to TRBJ2-7, with TRBD2 identical over 11 bases. Looked up from germline, CDR1 is ENHRY and CDR2 is SYGVKD. The CDR3 covers 14 residues. Trimming cost V 4 bases and J 4 bases; bases outside gene matches: 3. The CDR3 region is CAISVTSGDYEQYF. Here the CDR3 DNA reads TGTGCCATCAGTGTGACTAGCGGGGATTACGAGCAGTACTTC.

V and J are TRBV29-1 and TRBJ2-3; TRBD2 is a possible D gene (7 bases). The germline V gene has CDR1 SQVTM and CDR2 ANQGSEA. This CDR3 has 14 amino acids. Trimming took 7 bases from V and 0 from J, leaving 14 bases between them. The CDR3 sequence: CSGRGGPSTDTQYF. The CDR3 bases are TGCAGCGGGAGGGGGGGCCCTAGCACAGATACGCAGTATTTT.

The genes are TRBV5-1 and TRBJ2-7; the D gene is possibly TRBD2 (5 bases). The germline gives CDR1 SGHRS, CDR2 YFSETQ. The length of the CDR3 is 16 residues. Trimming stripped 0 bases from V and 1 base from J, with 14 bases between. This chain's CDR3 is CASSLGESRPSYEQYF. The CDR3 DNA follows: TGCGCCAGCAGCTTGGGGGAGAGTCGCCCTTCCTACGAGCAGTACTTC.

This clonotype was seen only a few times. The chain uses TRBV7-2 and TRBJ1-2, with a weak D call TRBD1 (5 bases). This CDR3 comprises 14 residues. Trimming pared 2 bases from V and 8 bases from J, leaving 15 bases between. Germline CDR1 is SGHTA and CDR2 is FQGNSA. CDR3 DNA sequence: TGTGCCAGCAGCTTACAACGAGGGGACGGCGGCTACACCTTC. Protein sequence: CASSLQRGDGGYTF.

The rearrangement links TRBV29-1 to TRBJ2-3, with D uncertain. This CDR3 has 14 residues. V shed 4 bases and J shed 4 bases, with 15 bases lying between them. Per the germline V gene, CDR1 is SQVTM and CDR2 is ANQGSEA. This chain's CDR3 is CSVVILGWADTQYF. The DNA for the CDR3 is TGCAGCGTTGTAATCCTAGGGTGGGCAGATACGCAGTATTTT.

This clonotype was counted a few times. J is TRBJ2-3 and V is TRBV7-3; the D gene could be TRBD1 or TRBD2 (6 bases each). Trimming cost V 2 bases and J 10 bases, with 13 bases left between them. This CDR3 is 13 amino acids long. In germline, CDR1 is SGHTA, CDR2 FQGTGA. CDR3 sequence: CASSLSRGTPQYF. The CDR3 region has the DNA TGTGCCAGCAGCTTATCTAGGGGGACTCCGCAGTATTTT.

V is TRBV7-2 and J is TRBJ2-2; D not resolved. V lost 0 bases and J lost 7, with 3 bases in between. Germline-derived CDR1 and CDR2 are SGHTA and FQGNSA. CDR3 length: 12 residues. The CDR3 here is CASSLALGELFF. CDR3 in DNA: TGTGCCAGCAGCTTAGCTCTCGGGGAGCTGTTTTTT. Full variable domain (rest looked up from reference TRBV7-2 and TRBJ2-2): GAGVSQSPSNKVTEKGKDVELRCDPISGHTALYWYRQSLGQGLEFLIYFQGNSAPDKSGLPSDRFSAERTGGSVSTLTIQRTQQEDSAVYLCASSLALGELFFGEGSRLTVL.

This clonotype was detected a few times. The gene calls are TRBV12-3 or TRBV12-4 and TRBJ2-7, with TRBD1 as a possible D gene (5 bases). V gave up 6 bases and J gave up 6 bases, with 18 bases separating them. CDR3 size: 14 residues. The CDR3 coding sequence is TGTGCCAGCAGCCCAACGATGACAGTCCCCGAGCAGTACTTC. Residues: CASSPTMTVPEQYF.

This clonotype was observed a few times. The CDR3 DNA sequence: TGTGCCTGGAGTCCGAACACCGGGGAGCTGTTTTTT. It specifies CAWSPNTGELFF. The chain carries TRBV30 and TRBJ2-2; D gene ambiguous. V dropped 2 bases and J dropped 0 bases, with 1 base sitting between them. In germline, CDR1 is GTSNPN, CDR2 SVGIG (reference sequence). This CDR3 spans 12 amino acids.

The chain joins TRBV5-6 to TRBJ2-2; weak D call: TRBD1 (6 bases). Trimming shortened V by 6 bases and J by 7 bases, and 25 bases separated the two germline ends. Germline-derived CDR1 and CDR2 are SGHDT and YYEEEE. The CDR3 consists of 17 residues. CDR3 nucleotides: TGTGCCAGCACCCCGACCCCAGGGGACCCAAGAATCGGGGAGCTGTTTTTT. This sequence encodes CASTPTPGDPRIGELFF.

The chain has TRBV24-1 and TRBJ2-1, with 11 bases fitting TRBD2. The V segment lost 3 bases and the J segment 7 bases; nucleotides outside the gene matches: 4. The CDR3 sequence is 15 residues long. The germline V gene has CDR1 KGHDR and CDR2 SFDVKD. CDR3 loop: CATSDPGTSGNEQFF. The DNA of the CDR3 is TGTGCCACCAGTGATCCCGGGACTAGCGGTAATGAGCAGTTCTTC.

This clonotype turned up a few times. The chain has TRBV4-1 and TRBJ2-7; the match to TRBD2 covers 15 bases. V shed 6 bases and J 5 bases; nucleotides not matched to a gene: 14. Germline V gives CDR1 MGHRA, CDR2 YSYEKL. This CDR3 comprises 18 residues. The CDR3 coding sequence is TGCGCCAGCAGTCCGCGGGGGACTAGCGGGGGGTATCCCGACGAGCAGTACTTC. This translates into CASSPRGTSGGYPDEQYF.

CDR3 sequence: CASSTPGPPTDTQYF. The CDR3 bases are TGTGCCAGCAGTACTCCGGGACCTCCTACAGATACGCAGTATTTT. The chain employs TRBV6-5 and TRBJ2-3, with D possibly being TRBD1 or TRBD2 (5 bases each). Germline V gives CDR1 MNHEY, CDR2 SVGAGI. The CDR3 runs to 15 residues. Trimming removed 5 bases at V and 3 bases at J, with 15 bases between.

This clonotype has only a few counts. The genes are TRBV6-5 and TRBJ2-1; 8 positions agree with TRBD2. Looked up from germline, CDR1 is MNHEY and CDR2 is SVGAGI. The CDR3 is 19 amino acids. The V gene end was trimmed by 4 bases and the J gene end by 0 bases; junction bases not matched to a gene: 14. This CDR3 is CASSWSGLAGPSSYNEQFF. The CDR3, as DNA: TGTGCCAGCAGTTGGTCCGGGCTAGCGGGCCCAAGCTCCTACAATGAGCAGTTCTTC.

This clonotype showed up just a few times. The chain has TRBV5-1 and TRBJ2-1; 7 bases map to TRBD1. Germline lookup yields CDR1 SGHRS and CDR2 YFSETQ. This CDR3 comprises 16 residues. After removal of 4 bases from V and 4 bases from J, the junction contained 11 bases not matched to a gene. The CDR3 DNA is TGCGCCAGCAGCGGGAATCCGGGACAGAGATACAATGAGCAGTTCTTC. Amino acids: CASSGNPGQRYNEQFF.

In this sample, this clonotype turned up a few times. V is TRBV12-3 or TRBV12-4 and J is TRBJ2-7, with 9 bases matching TRBD2. The CDR3 has 15 amino acids. The junction had 5 bases not matched to a gene; V was cut back by 1 base and J by 4 bases. The CDR3 is CASSLGGGAIYEQYF. CDR3 DNA sequence: TGTGCCAGCAGTTTAGGCGGGGGGGCAATTTACGAGCAGTACTTC.

This clonotype was counted between two and nine times. V gene TRBV5-4 combines with J gene TRBJ2-2; D may be TRBD2 (7 bases). The CDR3 spans 15 residues. Between the trimmed V and J ends, which lost 2 bases and 3 bases, there was a span of 11 bases. Per the germline V gene, CDR1 is SGHNT and CDR2 is YYREEE (reference sequence). CDR3 sequence: CASSFGGRDTGELFF. CDR3 sequence (DNA): TGTGCCAGCAGCTTCGGGGGGCGGGACACCGGGGAGCTGTTTTTT.

The chain uses TRBV29-1 and TRBJ1-1; D ambiguous. The CDR3 covers 13 residues. The germline gives CDR1 SQVTM, CDR2 ANQGSEA. Trimming shortened V by 2 bases and J by 0 bases, and 7 bases separated the two germline ends. The CDR3 reads CSVETTLNTEAFF. For the CDR3, the DNA is TGCAGCGTTGAAACTACCCTGAACACTGAAGCTTTCTTT.

There are a few counts of this clonotype. V is TRBV11-2 and J is TRBJ2-1; weak D call: TRBD2 (8 bases). Trimming pared 5 bases from V and 1 base from J, leaving 24 bases between. The CDR3 totals 19 residues. Germline V lookup: CDR1 SGHAT, CDR2 FQNNGV. CDR3 sequence (DNA): TGTGCCAGCAGCCGCAGGGGGGGAGCGGGAGTAAGTTCCTACAATGAGCAGTTCTTC. This encodes CASSRRGGAGVSSYNEQFF.

The CDR3 nucleotides read TGTGCCAGCTCACCAGGTGCCGAGCAGTACTTC. Protein product: CASSPGAEQYF. The rearrangement joins TRBV18 to TRBJ2-7; no definite D call. CDR1 is KGHSH, CDR2 LQKENI, per germline. There are 11 residues in the CDR3. V lost 2 bases, J lost 6 bases, and 5 bases lay in between.

This clonotype was recorded many times. V usage is TRBV4-2 and J usage is TRBJ1-4; 8 bases match TRBD1. The CDR3 consists of 15 residues. The trim removed 1 base at V and 6 bases at J, leaving 4 bases unmatched. Germline V gene sequence: CDR1 LGHNA, CDR2 YNFKEQ. CDR3 sequence (DNA): TGTGCCAGCAGCCAAGGACAGGGGCAATATGAAAAACTGTTTTTT. Residues: CASSQGQGQYEKLFF.